The 2 T cell receptor beta chains below all came from one sample that was sequenced in a study of T-cell reconstitution after alpha-beta-depleted transplantation in children. Library preparation (for TCRbeta) was performed with unique molecular identifiers. Each CDR3 protein is one row after TCRdb ran MiXCR on the PCR reads. The table has some 240,000 distinct CDR3 sequences, more than 10% seen once. This specimen was PBMCs from the stem cell graft donor, taken from the stem cell graft. The receptors here all came from a human donor who donated a stem cell graft to a child with acute lymphoblastic leukemia.

This chain connects TRBV10-3 to TRBJ2-1, with D unclear. The CDR3 is 13 amino acids. Germline assignment: CDR1 ENHRY and CDR2 SYGVKD. The V end was cut by 6 bases, the J end by 8 bases, with 14 bases between. CDR3 nucleotide sequence: TGTGCCATCAGCCCCGCGCTAGGCCATGAGCAGTTCTTC. It encodes CAISPALGHEQFF.

This clonotype was observed at least ten times. The chain is built from TRBV10-3 and TRBJ2-2; a weak D match, TRBD1 (6 bases). The CDR3 contains 14 residues. Germline loops: CDR1 ENHRY, CDR2 SYGVKD. V was cut by 11 bases and J by 2 bases, with 15 bases left in between. CDR3 in amino acids: CAASGRGNTGELFF. CDR3 sequence (DNA): TGTGCCGCCAGCGGCAGGGGAAACACCGGGGAGCTGTTTTTT.